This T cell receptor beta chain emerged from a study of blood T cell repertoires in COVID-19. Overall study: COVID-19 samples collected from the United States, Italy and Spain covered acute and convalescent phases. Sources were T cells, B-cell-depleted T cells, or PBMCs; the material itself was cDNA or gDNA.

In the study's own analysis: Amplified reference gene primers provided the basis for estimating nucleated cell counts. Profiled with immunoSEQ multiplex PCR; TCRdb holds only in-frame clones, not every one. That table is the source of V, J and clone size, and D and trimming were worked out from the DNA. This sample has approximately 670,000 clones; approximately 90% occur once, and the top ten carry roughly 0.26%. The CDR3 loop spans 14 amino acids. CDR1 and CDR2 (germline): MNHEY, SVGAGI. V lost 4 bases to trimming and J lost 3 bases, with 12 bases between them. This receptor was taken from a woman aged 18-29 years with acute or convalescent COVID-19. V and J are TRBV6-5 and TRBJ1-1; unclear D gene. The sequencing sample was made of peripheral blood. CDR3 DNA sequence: TGTGCCAGCAGTTCTCAACACCCCGACACTGAAGCTTTCTTT. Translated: CASSSQHPDTEAFF.